This record covers a single TCR beta chain. The data derive from a study of blood T cell repertoires in COVID-19. As for the study in general: PBMCs, B-cell-depleted T cells, or T cells were the source of the cDNA or gDNA that made up the material.

The CDR3 is made up of 15 amino acids. Looked up from germline, CDR1 is MNHEY and CDR2 is SVGAGI. V lost 6 bases and J lost 2, with 15 bases in between. Sequenced by immunoSEQ multiplex PCR; TCRdb stores in-frame clones only, minus some. The sample yields about 180,000 clones, 80% to 90% seen once. The sequencing input was peripheral blood. This chain joins TRBV6-5 and TRBJ2-3; a weak D match, TRBD2 (5 bases). The clonotype comes from a woman of 80 years or more with COVID-19, enrolled during active disease. CDR3 region: CASRDLSAATDTQYF. Here the CDR3 DNA reads TGTGCCAGCAGGGACTTGTCGGCGGCCACAGATACGCAGTATTTT.